What follows are 12 T cell receptor beta chains derived from one specimen sequenced in a study of memory CD4+ T cells and cytomegalovirus serostatus (dated by TCRdb to about 2019). Libraries came from the immunoSEQ multiplex PCR assay. TCRdb stores this immuneACCESS table with in-frame sequences only. Part of the clones is absent; in the studies checked, under half of the shortfall reflects unresolved V genes, and no reason is known for the rest. This sample comprises tens of thousands of clones, over 65% of them detected only once. More than 2.5% of the sample is in the top ten clones. A FACSAria II was used to sort memory CD4+ T cells, defined as single viable CD3+CD4+CD8-CD45RO+ cells. The sample consisted of memory CD4+ T cells from blood. Receptor source: an adult in good health and CMV-seropositive.

CDR3 in DNA: TGTGCCAGCAGTCGCCCATTCTCCAATGAGCAGTTCTTC. As protein: CASSRPFSNEQFF. J is TRBJ2-1 and V is TRBV7-2; D unresolved. The germline gives CDR1 SGHTA, CDR2 FQGNSA. V lost 6 bases and J lost 6, with 12 bases in between. CDR3 size: 13 residues. Looking up the rest from reference TRBV7-2 and TRBJ2-1 gives the full variable domain: GAGVSQSPSNKVTEKGKDVELRCDPISGHTALYWYRQSLGQGLEFLIYFQGNSAPDKSGLPSDRFSAERTGGSVSTLTIQRTQQEDSAVYLCASSRPFSNEQFFGPGTRLTVL.

The V call is TRBV4-3, the J call TRBJ2-3; D call uncertain. Germline V lookup: CDR1 LGHNA, CDR2 YSLEER. The CDR3 is made up of 14 amino acids. The germline V and J ends were trimmed by 6 bases and 2 bases, with 12 bases remaining between them. CDR3 amino acids: CASSPDIYTDTQYF. The CDR3 nucleotides read TGCGCCAGCAGTCCCGATATTTACACAGATACGCAGTATTTT.

The chain employs TRBV30 and TRBJ2-1; a possible D gene is TRBD2 (6 bases). V dropped 5 bases and J dropped 4 bases, with 12 bases sitting between them. Looked up from germline, CDR1 is GTSNPN and CDR2 is SVGIG (reference sequence). CDR3 size: 13 residues. DNA of the CDR3: TGTGCCTGGGGGAGGAATACATACAATGAGCAGTTCTTC. It translates to CAWGRNTYNEQFF.

J is TRBJ2-7 and V is TRBV5-1; 7 nucleotides agree with TRBD1. The CDR3 loop spans 18 amino acids. Germline CDR1 reads SGHRS; CDR2 reads YFSETQ. J lost 4 bases, V lost 0 bases, and 16 bases had no gene match. The CDR3 sequence is CASSLGAPSGTVTYEQYF. The DNA of the CDR3 is TGCGCCAGCAGCTTGGGCGCGCCATCCGGGACAGTAACTTACGAGCAGTACTTC.

The chain is built from TRBV5-1 and TRBJ1-2; 10 nucleotides line up with TRBD1. The V and J ends lost 1 base and 2 bases, in that order; junction bases with no gene match: 5. CDR1 and CDR2 (germline): SGHRS, YFSETQ. This CDR3 contains 16 residues. The CDR3 DNA follows: TGCGCCAGCAGCTTGTTAGCGGGACAGGGGAACTATGGCTACACCTTC. The encoded protein is CASSLLAGQGNYGYTF.

The chain is built from TRBV27 and TRBJ2-7; D is undetermined. CDR1 MNHEY and CDR2 SMNVEV come from the germline V gene (reference sequence). Trimming removed 5 bases from V and 3 bases from J, with 11 bases in between. This CDR3 comprises 13 residues. The CDR3 protein is CASSPPPGYEQYF. In DNA, the CDR3 is TGTGCCAGCAGTCCCCCCCCGGGCTACGAGCAGTACTTC.

V is TRBV10-3 and J is TRBJ2-5; D may be TRBD2 (6 bases). Trimming removed 4 bases from V and 0 bases from J, with 21 bases in between. The CDR3 has 18 amino acids. Germline V gene data show CDR1 as ENHRY and CDR2 as SYGVKD. CDR3 loop: CAISVGGTRAPNQETQYF. CDR3 nucleotides: TGTGCCATCAGTGTTGGTGGGACTCGCGCCCCAAACCAAGAGACCCAGTACTTC.

The rearrangement joins TRBV5-6 to TRBJ2-1; TRBD1 agrees at 9 bases. Losses at the gene ends were 0 bases for V and 5 bases for J; bases not matched to a gene: 12. The germline V gene has CDR1 SGHDT and CDR2 YYEEEE. The length of the CDR3 is 18 residues. The DNA of the CDR3 is TGTGCCAGCAGCTTGGTACAGGGGGCGCCAGTACCCAACAATGAGCAGTTCTTC. It translates to CASSLVQGAPVPNNEQFF.

The chain joins TRBV28 to TRBJ1-2; tentative D call: TRBD1 (5 bases). The CDR3 contains 14 residues. V was clipped by 4 bases and J by 5 bases, with 14 bases between them. From germline, CDR1 is MDHEN and CDR2 SYDVKM. In DNA, the CDR3 is TGTGCCAGCAGTTACGGGCAGGGATTATATGGCTACACCTTC. It yields the protein CASSYGQGLYGYTF.

The chain has TRBV5-4 and TRBJ2-7; TRBD1 aligns across 7 bases. There are 17 residues in the CDR3. After removal of 1 base from V and 6 bases from J, the junction contained 16 bases not matched to a gene. The V gene's germline CDR1 is SGHNT and CDR2 YYREEE (reference sequence). The DNA for the CDR3 is TGTGCCAGCAGCTTGTCCCCAGGACAGGTGGTGACCGGCGAGCAGTACTTC. This sequence encodes CASSLSPGQVVTGEQYF.

This clone has a single count. The chain uses TRBV28 and TRBJ1-3; the D is unclear. Trimming removed 8 bases at V and 5 bases at J, with 10 bases between. The CDR3 is 12 residues long. CDR1 and CDR2 from the germline V gene are MDHEN and SYDVKM. The CDR3 region is CASREGRNTIYF. As DNA, the CDR3 is TGTGCCAGCCGTGAAGGGAGAAACACCATATATTTT.

The V and J genes are TRBV2 and TRBJ1-1, with unresolved D. CDR3 size: 13 residues. Germline loops: CDR1 SNHLY, CDR2 FYNNEI. V was cut by 3 bases and J by 2 bases, with 7 bases left in between. CDR3 nucleotide sequence: TGTGCCAGCAGTGACCTGGTCAACACTGAAGCTTTCTTT. It specifies CASSDLVNTEAFF.